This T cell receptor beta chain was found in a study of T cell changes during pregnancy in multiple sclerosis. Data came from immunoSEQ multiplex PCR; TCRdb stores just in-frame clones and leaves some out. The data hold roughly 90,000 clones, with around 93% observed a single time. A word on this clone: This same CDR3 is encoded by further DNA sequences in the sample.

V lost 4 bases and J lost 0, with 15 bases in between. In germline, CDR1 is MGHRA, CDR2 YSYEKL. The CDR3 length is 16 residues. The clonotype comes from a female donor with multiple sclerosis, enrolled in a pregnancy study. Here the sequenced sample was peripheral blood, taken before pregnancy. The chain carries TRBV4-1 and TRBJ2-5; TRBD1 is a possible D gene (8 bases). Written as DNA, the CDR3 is TGCGCCAGCAGCCCTCCGGGGGGACAGGACCAAGAGACCCAGTACTTC. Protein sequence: CASSPPGGQDQETQYF.